Below are 9 T cell receptor beta chains sequenced from a single sample in a study of graft-versus-host responses after intestinal transplantation. The protocol was immunoSEQ multiplex PCR, while the TCRdb copy is restricted to in-frame clones and leaves out a portion. The table has just under 65,000 clones, approximately 91% seen once. Tissue from the graft was processed to free its intraepithelial and lamina propria lymphocytes. The sequences come from ileum tissue, collected more than 350 days after transplant. The source is a human patient who received an intestinal transplant, so some T cells may come from the graft donor.

The rearrangement links TRBV9 to TRBJ2-7, with D possibly being TRBD2 (5 bases). V was cut by 1 base and J by 0 bases, with 8 bases left in between. Germline loops: CDR1 SGDLS, CDR2 YYNGEE. The CDR3 length is 14 residues. For the CDR3, the DNA is TGTGCCAGCAGCGTAAATAGCGCCTCCTACGAGCAGTACTTC. It encodes CASSVNSASYEQYF.

This clone came up a few times. The genes are TRBV2 and TRBJ2-4, with 7 bases aligning to TRBD2. The V gene's germline CDR1 is SNHLY and CDR2 FYNNEI. Trimming took 1 base from V and 2 from J; bases not matched to a gene: 5. The CDR3 covers 16 residues. The CDR3, as DNA: TGTGCCAGCAGTGAAGGGAGCGGGGCTCCCAAAAACATTCAGTACTTC. It encodes CASSEGSGAPKNIQYF.

This clone was recorded only once. This chain links TRBV2 with TRBJ2-2, with D unresolved. V lost 6 bases and J lost 3, with 5 bases in between. Germline V gene sequence: CDR1 SNHLY, CDR2 FYNNEI. The CDR3 length is 12 residues. CDR3 nucleotides: TGTGCCAGCAGCGCACACACCGGGGAGCTGTTTTTT. It yields the protein CASSAHTGELFF.

The chain joins TRBV7-3 to TRBJ2-6; D ambiguous. Trimming stripped 4 bases from V and 2 bases from J, with 15 bases between. Per the germline V gene, CDR1 is SGHTA and CDR2 is FQGTGA. The length of the CDR3 is 17 residues. The CDR3, as DNA: TGTGCCAGCAGCTATATACCGGTCCGGGCTGGGGCCAACGTCCTGACTTTC. Encoded protein: CASSYIPVRAGANVLTF. The whole variable domain, remainder taken from reference TRBV7-3 and TRBJ2-6, is GAGVSQTPSNKVTEKGKYVELRCDPISGHTALYWYRQSLGQGPEFLIYFQGTGAADDSGLPNDRFFAVRPEGSVSTLKIQRTERGDSAVYLCASSYIPVRAGANVLTFGAGSRLTVL.

Within the sample, this clone is medium-sized. J is TRBJ2-1 and V is TRBV7-3, with D maybe TRBD1 (6 bases). V was shortened by 0 bases and J by 6 bases, with 6 bases between the two germline ends. The CDR3 contains 13 residues. Germline V gene lookup returns CDR1 SGHTA and CDR2 FQGTGA. The CDR3 nucleotides read TGTGCCAGCAGCTTAACAGGGGGCAATGAGCAGTTCTTC. Its translation is CASSLTGGNEQFF.

V is TRBV2 and J is TRBJ1-2, with D tentatively TRBD1 (5 bases). Trimming removed 4 bases from V and 1 base from J, with 7 bases in between. There are 13 residues in the CDR3. Germline loops: CDR1 SNHLY, CDR2 FYNNEI. The CDR3 DNA sequence: TGTGCCAGCAGTGCTCAGGGTAACTATGGCTACACCTTC. Translated: CASSAQGNYGYTF.

The V call is TRBV5-1, the J call TRBJ2-7; the match to TRBD1 covers 10 bases. CDR3 length equals 14 residues. The V segment lost 4 bases and the J segment 3 bases; nucleotides outside the gene matches: 4. The germline CDR1 and CDR2 sequences are SGHRS and YFSETQ. The CDR3 DNA follows: TGCGCCAGCAGCGTGGGACAGGGGTACTACGAGCAGTACTTC. Translation gives CASSVGQGYYEQYF. Filled out from reference TRBV5-1 and TRBJ2-7, the complete variable domain reads KAGVTQTPRYLIKTRGQQVTLSCSPISGHRSVSWYQQTPGQGLQFLFEYFSETQRNKGNFPGRFSGRQFSNSRSEMNVSTLELGDSALYLCASSVGQGYYEQYFGPGTRLTVT.

The chain has TRBV7-2 and TRBJ2-7, with 8 nucleotides matching TRBD2. Looked up from germline, CDR1 is SGHTA and CDR2 is FQGNSA. This CDR3 has 14 residues. V was clipped by 5 bases and J by 4 bases; unmatched bases: 7. This CDR3 is CASSALAGTYEQYF. For the CDR3, the DNA is TGTGCCAGCAGCGCCCTAGCGGGCACTTACGAGCAGTACTTC.

V gene TRBV7-5 combines with J gene TRBJ1-1; the D call in the table, TRBD1, was not verified against the DNA. TRBV7-5 represents a pseudogene. This CDR3 contains 14 residues. The CDR3 coding sequence is TGTGTCAGAAGCCCCCGGGAAGGGGGCACTGAAGCTTTCTTT. This encodes CVRSPREGGTEAFF.